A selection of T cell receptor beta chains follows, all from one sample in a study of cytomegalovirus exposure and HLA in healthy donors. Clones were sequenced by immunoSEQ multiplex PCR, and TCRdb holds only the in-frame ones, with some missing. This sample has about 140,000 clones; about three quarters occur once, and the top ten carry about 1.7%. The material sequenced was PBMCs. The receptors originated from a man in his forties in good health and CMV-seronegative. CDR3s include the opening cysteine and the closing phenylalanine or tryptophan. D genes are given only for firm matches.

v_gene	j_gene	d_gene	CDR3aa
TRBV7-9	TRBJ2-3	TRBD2	CASSPGLAGPSTDTQYF
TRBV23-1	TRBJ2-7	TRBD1	CASSQWPGQGPYEQYF
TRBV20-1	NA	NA	CSASTKYEQYF
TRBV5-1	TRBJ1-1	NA	CASSLGRLTNTEAFF
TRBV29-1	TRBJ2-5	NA	CSAPLGTGRGETQYF
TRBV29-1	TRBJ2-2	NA	CSAGDLDRSPPNTGELFF
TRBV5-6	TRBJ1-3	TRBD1	CASSPDRGHTIYF
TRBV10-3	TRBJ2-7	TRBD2	CAISVSGVGYEQYF
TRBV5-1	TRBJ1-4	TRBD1	CASSGRTGDGTNEKLFF
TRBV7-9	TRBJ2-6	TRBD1	CASSIQGDGANVLTF
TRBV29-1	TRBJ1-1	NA	CSVEDFRRTEAFF
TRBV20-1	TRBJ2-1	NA	CSAGNNEQFF
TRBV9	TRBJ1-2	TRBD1	CASSVAEQGANYGYTF
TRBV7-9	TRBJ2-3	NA	CASSSGTDTQYF
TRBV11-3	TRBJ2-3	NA	CASSLVSTDTQYF
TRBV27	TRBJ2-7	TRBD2	CASKGGLAGGAGYF
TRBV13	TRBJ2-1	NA	CASSLALYDRFTYNEQFF
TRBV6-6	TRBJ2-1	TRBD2	CASSYSSGTYNEQFF
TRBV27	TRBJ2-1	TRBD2	CASSLLAGARGYEQFF
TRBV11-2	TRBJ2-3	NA	CASSLAKGLGPNTDTQYF
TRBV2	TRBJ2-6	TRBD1	CARTGSGANVLTF
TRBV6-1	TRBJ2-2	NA	CASSFQDSNTGELFF
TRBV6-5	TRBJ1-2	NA	CASRGKGQVYGYTF
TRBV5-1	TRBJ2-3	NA	CASSGKDSSTDTQYF
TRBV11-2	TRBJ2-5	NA	CASSTRPSSQETQYF
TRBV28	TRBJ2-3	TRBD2	CASSLGLASTDTQYF
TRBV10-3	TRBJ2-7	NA	CAISESRGQYF
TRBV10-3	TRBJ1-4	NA	CAISESLEGNEKLFF
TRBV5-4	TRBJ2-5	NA	CASSPGGRRQETQYF
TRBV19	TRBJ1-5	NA	CASKKDGGVNQPQHF
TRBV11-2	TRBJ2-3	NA	CASRQDRGWGTQYF
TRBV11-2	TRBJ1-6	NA	CASRPIQGSRISPLHF
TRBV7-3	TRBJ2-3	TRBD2	CASSTGLAGAGDTQYF
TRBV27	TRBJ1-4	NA	CASSLSGAELFF
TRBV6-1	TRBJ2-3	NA	CASSSFGGDTDTQYF
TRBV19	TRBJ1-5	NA	CASSMGRGNQPQHF
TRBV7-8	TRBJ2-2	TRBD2	CASKTSENTGELFF
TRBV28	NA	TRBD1	CASSFVGTVPYEQYF
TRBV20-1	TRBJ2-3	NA	CSAVGDTQYF
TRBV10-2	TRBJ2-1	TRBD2	CASSESSLLADYNEQFF
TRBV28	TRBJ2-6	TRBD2	CASSLGGSSGANVLTF
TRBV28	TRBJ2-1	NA	CASSGSPGAGSYNEQFF
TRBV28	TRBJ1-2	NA	CASSFNSNYGYTF
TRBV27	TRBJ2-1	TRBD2	CASSLGGLAGNEQFF
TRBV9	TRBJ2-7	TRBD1	CASSAGRQGWGYEQYF
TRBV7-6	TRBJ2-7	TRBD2	CASSSGGSSYEQYF
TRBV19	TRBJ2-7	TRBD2	CASSPRGREGYEQYF
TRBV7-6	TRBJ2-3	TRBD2	CASSLAPGGADTQYF
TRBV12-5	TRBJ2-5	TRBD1	CASGFGTGAQETQYF
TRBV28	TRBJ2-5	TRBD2	CASSAAGGGETQYF
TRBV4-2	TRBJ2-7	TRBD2	CASSQDLSGGSDEQYF
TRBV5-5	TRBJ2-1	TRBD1	CASSLTDRGVDEQFF
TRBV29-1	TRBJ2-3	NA	CSVGGDFRSDTQYF
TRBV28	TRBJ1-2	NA	CASSFRVQGRYGYTF
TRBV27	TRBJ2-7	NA	CASSSNYLEQYF
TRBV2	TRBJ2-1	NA	CASSEAGQVGENEQFF
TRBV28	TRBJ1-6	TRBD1	CASSPSSGTGFKSPLHF